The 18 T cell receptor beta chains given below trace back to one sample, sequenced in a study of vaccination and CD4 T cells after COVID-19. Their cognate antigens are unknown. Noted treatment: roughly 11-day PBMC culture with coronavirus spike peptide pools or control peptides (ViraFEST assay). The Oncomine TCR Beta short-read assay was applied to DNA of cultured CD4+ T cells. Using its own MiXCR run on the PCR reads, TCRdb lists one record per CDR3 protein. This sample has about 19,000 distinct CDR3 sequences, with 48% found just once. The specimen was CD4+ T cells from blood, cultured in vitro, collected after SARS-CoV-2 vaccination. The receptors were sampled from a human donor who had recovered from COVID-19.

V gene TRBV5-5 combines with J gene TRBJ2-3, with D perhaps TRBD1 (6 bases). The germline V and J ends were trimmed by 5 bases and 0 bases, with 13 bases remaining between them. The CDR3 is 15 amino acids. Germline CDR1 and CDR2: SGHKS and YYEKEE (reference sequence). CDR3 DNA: TGTGCCAGCAGTGGGACAACTCATAGCACAGATACGCAGTATTTT. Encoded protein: CASSGTTHSTDTQYF.

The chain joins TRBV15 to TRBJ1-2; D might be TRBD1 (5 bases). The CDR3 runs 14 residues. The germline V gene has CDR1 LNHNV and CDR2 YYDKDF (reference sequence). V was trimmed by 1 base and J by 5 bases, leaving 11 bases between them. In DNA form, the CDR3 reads TGTGCCACCAGCAGAGTAGATGCAGGGTATGGCTACACCTTC. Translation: CATSRVDAGYGYTF. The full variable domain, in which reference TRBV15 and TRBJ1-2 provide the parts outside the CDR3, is DAMVIQNPRYQVTQFGKPVTLSCSQTLNHNVMYWYQQKSSQAPKLLFHYYDKDFNNEADTPDNFQSRRPNTSFCFLDIRSPGLGDTAMYLCATSRVDAGYGYTFGSGTRLTVV.

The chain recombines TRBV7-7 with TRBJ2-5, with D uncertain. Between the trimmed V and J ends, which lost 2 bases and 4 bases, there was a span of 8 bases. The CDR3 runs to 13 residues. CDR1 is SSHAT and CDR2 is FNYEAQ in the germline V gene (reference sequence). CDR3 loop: CASSLQIGETQYF. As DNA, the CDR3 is TGTGCCAGCAGCTTACAGATAGGAGAGACCCAGTACTTC.

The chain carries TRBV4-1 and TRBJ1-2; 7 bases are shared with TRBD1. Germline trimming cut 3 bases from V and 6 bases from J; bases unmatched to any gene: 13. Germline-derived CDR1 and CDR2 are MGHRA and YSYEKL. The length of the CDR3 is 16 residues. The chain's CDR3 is CASSQSYTGTADGYTF. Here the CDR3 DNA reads TGCGCCAGCAGCCAGAGCTATACCGGGACAGCGGATGGCTACACCTTC.

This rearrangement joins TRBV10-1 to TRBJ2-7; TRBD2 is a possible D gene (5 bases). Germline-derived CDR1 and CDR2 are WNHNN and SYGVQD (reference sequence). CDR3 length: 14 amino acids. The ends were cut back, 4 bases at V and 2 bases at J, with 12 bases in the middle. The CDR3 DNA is TGCGCCAGCAGTGCCGGACTTGGGGCCTACGAGCAGTACTTC. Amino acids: CASSAGLGAYEQYF.

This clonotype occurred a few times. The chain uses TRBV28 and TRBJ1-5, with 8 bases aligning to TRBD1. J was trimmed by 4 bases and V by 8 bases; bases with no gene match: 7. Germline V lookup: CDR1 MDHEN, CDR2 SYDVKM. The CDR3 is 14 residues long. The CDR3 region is CASARTGTNQPQHF. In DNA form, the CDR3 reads TGTGCCAGCGCCCGGACAGGGACGAATCAGCCCCAGCATTTT.

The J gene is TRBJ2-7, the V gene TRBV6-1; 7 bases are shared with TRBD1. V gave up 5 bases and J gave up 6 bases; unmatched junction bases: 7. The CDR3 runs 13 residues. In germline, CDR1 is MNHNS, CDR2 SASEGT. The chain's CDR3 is CASSLDRLGEQYF. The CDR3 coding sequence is TGTGCCAGCAGTCTGGACAGGCTTGGCGAGCAGTACTTC.

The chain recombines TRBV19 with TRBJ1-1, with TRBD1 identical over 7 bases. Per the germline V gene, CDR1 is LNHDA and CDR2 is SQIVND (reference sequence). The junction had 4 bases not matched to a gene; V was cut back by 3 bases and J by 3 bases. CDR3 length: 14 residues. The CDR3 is CASSILDRDTEAFF. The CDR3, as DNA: TGTGCCAGTAGTATCCTCGACAGGGACACTGAAGCTTTCTTT.

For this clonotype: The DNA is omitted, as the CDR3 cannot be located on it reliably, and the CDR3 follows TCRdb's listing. The CDR3 reads CASILGKGVENNQPQHF. The chain uses TRBV25-1 and TRBJ1-5; no check of the table's D call, TRBD1, against the DNA was made. The germline CDR1 and CDR2 sequences are MGHDK and SYGVNS. The CDR3 comprises 17 residues, both ends counted.

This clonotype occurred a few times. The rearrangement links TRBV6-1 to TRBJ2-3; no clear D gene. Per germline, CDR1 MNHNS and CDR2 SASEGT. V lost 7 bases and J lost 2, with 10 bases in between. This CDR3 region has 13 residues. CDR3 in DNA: TGTGCCAGCAAGGAGAGGATCACAGATACGCAGTATTTT. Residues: CASKERITDTQYF.

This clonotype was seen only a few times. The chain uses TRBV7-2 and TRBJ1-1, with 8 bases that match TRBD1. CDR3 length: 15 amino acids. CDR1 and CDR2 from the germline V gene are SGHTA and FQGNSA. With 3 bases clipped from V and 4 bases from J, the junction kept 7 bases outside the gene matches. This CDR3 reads CASSFDRGVGTEAFF. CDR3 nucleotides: TGTGCCAGCAGCTTCGACAGGGGTGTTGGCACTGAAGCTTTCTTT.

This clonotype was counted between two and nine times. DNA for the CDR3: TGTGCCAGCAGTTTCATCGGGACAGATAATTCACCCCTCCACTTT. Amino acids: CASSFIGTDNSPLHF. The rearrangement joins TRBV6-2 or TRBV6-3 to TRBJ1-6; TRBD1 agrees at 7 bases. Germline-derived CDR1 and CDR2 are MNHEY and SVGEGT. The trim removed 4 bases at V and 5 bases at J, leaving 5 bases unmatched. The CDR3 spans 15 residues.

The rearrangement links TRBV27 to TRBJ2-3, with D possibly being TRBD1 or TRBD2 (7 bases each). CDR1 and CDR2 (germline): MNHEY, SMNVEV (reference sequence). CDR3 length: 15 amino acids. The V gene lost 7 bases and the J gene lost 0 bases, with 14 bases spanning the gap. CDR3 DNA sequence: TGTGCCAGCACCCAGGGGGGGGTTAGCACAGATACGCAGTATTTT. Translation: CASTQGGVSTDTQYF.

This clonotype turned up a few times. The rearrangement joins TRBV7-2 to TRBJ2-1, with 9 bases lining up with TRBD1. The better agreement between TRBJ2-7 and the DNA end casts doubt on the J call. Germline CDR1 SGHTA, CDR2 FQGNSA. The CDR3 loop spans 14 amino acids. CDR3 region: CASTPGTGIYEQYF. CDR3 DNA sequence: TGTGCCAGCACCCCCGGGACAGGGATCTACGAGCAGTACTTC.

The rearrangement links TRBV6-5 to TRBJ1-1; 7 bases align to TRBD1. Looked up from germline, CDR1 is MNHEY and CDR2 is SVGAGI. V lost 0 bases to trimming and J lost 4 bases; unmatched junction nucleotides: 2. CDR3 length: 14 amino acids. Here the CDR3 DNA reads TGTGCCAGCAGTTACTCGACAGGGATCACTGAAGCTTTCTTT. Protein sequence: CASSYSTGITEAFF.

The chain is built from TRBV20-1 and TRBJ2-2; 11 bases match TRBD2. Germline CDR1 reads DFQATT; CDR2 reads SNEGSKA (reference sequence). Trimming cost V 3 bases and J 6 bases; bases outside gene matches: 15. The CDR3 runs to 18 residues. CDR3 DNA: TGCAGTGCTAGTCACCCCTTTAGCGGGGGGGCGGTGTCCGGGGAGCTGTTTTTT. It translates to CSASHPFSGGAVSGELFF.

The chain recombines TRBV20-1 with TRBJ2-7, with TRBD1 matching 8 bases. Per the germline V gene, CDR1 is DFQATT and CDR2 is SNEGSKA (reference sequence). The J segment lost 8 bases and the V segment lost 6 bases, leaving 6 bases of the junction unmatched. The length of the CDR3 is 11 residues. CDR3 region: CSATDRAQQYF. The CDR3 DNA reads TGCAGTGCGACGGACAGGGCACAGCAGTACTTC.

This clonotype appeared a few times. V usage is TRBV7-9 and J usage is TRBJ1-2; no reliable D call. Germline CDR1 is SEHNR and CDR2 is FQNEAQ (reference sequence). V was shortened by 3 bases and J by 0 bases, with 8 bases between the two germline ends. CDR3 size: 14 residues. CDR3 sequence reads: CASSFEVANYGYTF. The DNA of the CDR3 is TGTGCCAGCAGCTTCGAGGTGGCTAACTATGGCTACACCTTC.